These 5 T cell receptor beta chains came from one sample sequenced in a study of tumor-infiltrating lymphocytes in primary liver carcinoma. Total RNA and DNA came together from around 20-30 mg of bulk tissue without cell sorting. With a constant-region primer, TCR beta cDNA was made from approximately 520 ng of total RNA. Employing slightly modified ARM-PCR, three nested multiplex PCR rounds were run, and these gave rise to the TCR beta libraries. PCR rounds one and two used TRBV1-TRBV30 forward primers with a C-beta reverse primer for roughly 10 cycles each. TCRdb itself ran the multiplex PCR reads through MiXCR, one entry per CDR3 protein. The table has approximately 64,000 distinct CDR3 sequences, 71% seen once. Material: liver tumor tissue from sampling region 4. Indicated subset: tumor region T4, right-lateral pole. These receptors originate from a man in his forties or fifties with primary liver carcinoma and hepatitis B virus infection.

As concerns this clonotype: At one end the junction does not follow the germline gene, possibly because of a read error. The V and J genes are TRBV6-5 and TRBJ1-4; 9 nucleotides line up with TRBD1. CDR3 length: 15 residues. Germline V gene sequence: CDR1 MNHEY, CDR2 SVGAGI. The CDR3 nucleotides read TGTGCCAGTAGTTACTGGACAGGGGAAACTGAAAAACTGTTTTTT. Residues: CASSYWTGETEKLFF.

Of note for this clonotype: At one end, the junction sequence differs from germline, possibly due to a read error. This chain uses TRBV5-1 with TRBJ2-2, with D perhaps given as TRBD1 or TRBD2 (5 bases each). The V gene's germline CDR1 is SGHRS and CDR2 YFSETQ. The CDR3 is 15 amino acids. For the CDR3, the DNA is TGCGCCGGCAGCTTGGTTGTGAGGGGCACCGGGGAGCTGTTTTTT. This codes for CAGSLVVRGTGELFF.

V and J are TRBV5-4 and TRBJ2-2; weak D call: TRBD2 (6 bases). The germline V gene encodes CDR1 SGHNT and CDR2 YYREEE (reference sequence). CDR3 size: 15 residues. Trimming took 3 bases from V and 10 from J, leaving 19 bases between them. CDR3 region: CASSSNRDLTTELFF. DNA of the CDR3: TGTGCCAGCAGCTCGAACCGGGACTTAACCACGGAGCTGTTTTTT.

This clonotype was found a few times. At one of its ends the junction is not consistent with the germline gene, which may arise from a read error. The chain combines TRBV5-6 with TRBJ1-5; D not certain. Per the germline V gene, CDR1 is SGHDT and CDR2 is YYEEEE. CDR3 length: 13 amino acids. CDR3: CASSLSPDQPQHF. In DNA, the CDR3 is TGTGCCAGCAGCTTGAGTCCGGACCAGCCTCAGCATTTT. Based on the CDR3 plus reference TRBV5-6 and TRBJ1-5, the full variable domain is DAGVTQSPTHLIKTRGQQVTLRCSPKSGHDTVSWYQQALGQGPQFIFQYYEEEERQRGNFPDRFSGHQFPNYSSELNVNALLLGDSALYLCASSLSPDQPQHFGDGTRLSIL.

On this clonotype itself: One end of the junction does not line up with germline, which may come from a read error. The CDR3 DNA sequence: TGTGCCAGCAGCTTAACATTAGGAGGGGCGAACACCGGGGGACTGTCTTTT. Protein product: CASSLTLGGANTGGLSF. The chain links TRBV11-2 to TRBJ2-2, with TRBD2 as a possible D gene (6 bases). The CDR3 runs 17 residues. In germline, CDR1 is SGHAT, CDR2 FQNNGV.